Following are 11 T cell receptor beta chains from one sample sequenced in a study of blood T cell repertoires in COVID-19. Using immunoSEQ multiplex PCR, the repertoire was profiled, and TCRdb retains in-frame clones only, with some absent. Found here are tens of thousands of clones, around 83% of them singletons; the top ten hold about 20%. Sample: peripheral blood. The receptors here all came from a man aged 25-45 years with COVID-19, enrolled during active disease.

The chain is built from TRBV24-1 and TRBJ2-1, with TRBD2 matching 10 bases. V shed 4 bases and J 8 bases; nucleotides not matched to a gene: 10. The CDR3 spans 16 residues. Germline V gene lookup returns CDR1 KGHDR and CDR2 SFDVKD. This chain's CDR3 is CATSDPASGSIDEQFF. In nucleotides, the CDR3 is TGTGCCACCAGTGACCCCGCTAGCGGGAGTATTGATGAGCAGTTCTTC.

The rearrangement links TRBV28 to TRBJ1-1; perhaps TRBD1 as D (6 bases). V was pared by 4 bases and J by 8 bases, with 8 bases between. Germline CDR1 and CDR2: MDHEN and SYDVKM. This CDR3 is 11 amino acids long. The CDR3 here is CASSSDREAFF. In DNA, the CDR3 is TGTGCCAGCAGTTCTGACAGGGAAGCTTTCTTT.

The chain couples TRBV19 to TRBJ2-7; tentative D call: TRBD2 (5 bases). Germline assignment: CDR1 LNHDA and CDR2 SQIVND (reference sequence). Trimming pared 3 bases from V and 2 bases from J, leaving 8 bases between. The CDR3 runs to 13 residues. The CDR3 DNA reads as TGTGCCAGTAGTATGGGAGTTACCTACGAGCAGTACTTC. It encodes CASSMGVTYEQYF.

This chain connects TRBV7-9 to TRBJ2-1; TRBD2 matches at 13 bases. Per the germline V gene, CDR1 is SEHNR and CDR2 is FQNEAQ (reference sequence). The CDR3 length is 15 residues. V shed 5 bases, J shed 6 bases, and the junction held 4 bases outside the gene matches. CDR3: CASSPGLAGLNEQFF. The CDR3 DNA reads TGTGCCAGCAGCCCGGGACTAGCGGGACTCAATGAGCAGTTCTTC.

This chain uses TRBV6-2 or TRBV6-3 with TRBJ2-7; 9 bases are shared with TRBD2. This CDR3 has 15 residues. Germline CDR1 reads MNHEY; CDR2 reads SVGEGT. Unmatched junction bases numbered 5, after V lost 4 bases and J lost 1 base. The CDR3 coding sequence is TGTGCCAGCAGTTCGGCGGGGGGGAGATCCTACGAGCAGTACTTC. Translated: CASSSAGGRSYEQYF.

The chain combines TRBV2 with TRBJ2-1, with D perhaps TRBD2 (6 bases). V lost 9 bases to trimming and J lost 0 bases, with 12 bases between them. In germline, CDR1 is SNHLY, CDR2 FYNNEI. The CDR3 sequence is 14 residues long. The CDR3 loop is CASKRVSSYNEQFF. The DNA of the CDR3 is TGTGCCAGTAAGCGGGTTAGCTCCTACAATGAGCAGTTCTTC.

The sample holds a few counts of this clone. This chain joins TRBV28 and TRBJ1-1, with D uncertain. V was cut by 4 bases and J by 4 bases, with 7 bases left in between. The CDR3 is 12 residues long. Germline V gives CDR1 MDHEN, CDR2 SYDVKM. CDR3 DNA sequence: TGTGCCAGCAGTTCCCGTTTCACTGAAGCTTTCTTT. Its translation is CASSSRFTEAFF.

The gene calls are TRBV15 and TRBJ2-3; the match to TRBD1 covers 10 bases. Germline V gene lookup returns CDR1 LNHNV and CDR2 YYDKDF (reference sequence). The CDR3 runs to 15 residues. J gave up 1 base and V 5 bases, and 3 bases lay outside the gene matches. The CDR3 sequence is CATSSGTGGTDTQYF. The CDR3 DNA sequence: TGTGCCACCAGCTCCGGGACAGGGGGCACAGATACGCAGTATTTT.

The chain is built from TRBV28 and TRBJ2-7, with no clear D. The CDR3 loop spans 14 amino acids. Trimming cost V 4 bases and J 6 bases, with 16 bases left between them. The germline CDR1 and CDR2 sequences are MDHEN and SYDVKM. CDR3 sequence reads: CASSWAGHASEQYF. CDR3 coding DNA: TGTGCCAGCAGTTGGGCAGGCCATGCGTCCGAGCAGTACTTC.

The V and J genes are TRBV12-5 and TRBJ2-3; no clear D gene. The V gene's germline CDR1 is LGHNT and CDR2 FRNRAP. V was clipped by 5 bases and J by 7 bases, with 19 bases between them. The CDR3 loop spans 15 amino acids. CDR3 sequence (DNA): TGTGCTAGTGGTCTCCCTACGAGTCTGATCTATACGCAGTATTTT. As protein: CASGLPTSLIYTQYF.

The chain is built from TRBV6-2 or TRBV6-3 and TRBJ2-1; 10 positions match TRBD2. The CDR3 contains 15 residues. From germline, CDR1 is MNHEY and CDR2 SVGEGT. After removal of 6 bases from V and 10 bases from J, the junction contained 12 bases not matched to a gene. CDR3 DNA sequence: TGTGCCAGCAGCTTCCTAGCGGGGGCGAATGGGGAGCAGTTCTTC. This gives the protein CASSFLAGANGEQFF.